Listed here is a single T cell receptor beta chain. As yet, its antigen is unknown. This sample was taken from a study of cytomegalovirus exposure and HLA in healthy donors. Across the study: Genotyping showed 75% to 90% of roughly 400 donors falling in the Caucasian-associated ancestry cluster. Overall study findings and caveats: Researchers counted around 160 TCR beta chains as cytomegalovirus-associated.

Primers: 60 Vbeta forward and 13 Jbeta reverse. Libraries were prepared by immunoSEQ multiplex PCR; TCRdb keeps only in-frame clonotypes and omits some of them. The sample carries about 170,000 clones, roughly 80% recorded once. Trimming cost V 7 bases and J 1 base, with 10 bases left between them. Germline V gene sequence: CDR1 SNHLY, CDR2 FYNNEI. The CDR3 has 13 amino acids. The clonotype comes from a female donor in good health and CMV-seronegative. The chain is built from TRBV2 and TRBJ1-1; weak D call: TRBD1 (5 bases). Sample: PBMCs. CDR3 loop: CASTDDRNTEAFF. CDR3 nucleotide sequence: TGTGCCAGCACCGACGACAGGAACACTGAAGCTTTCTTT.